Sequencing of this T cell receptor beta chain was carried out in a study of PD-1 blockade in mismatch repair-deficient tumors. The TCR-sequenced patients were three responders to pembrolizumab. Only one count was recorded for this clone. Antigen specificity is unknown. Study-level results: After pembrolizumab, tumor-resident clones rose rapidly, then generally contracted before radiologic responses.

This CDR3 spans 19 amino acids. Germline V gene data show CDR1 as SEHNR and CDR2 as FQNEAQ (reference sequence). V was shortened by 1 base and J by 5 bases, with 24 bases between the two germline ends. The table came from immunoSEQ multiplex PCR; TCRdb's copy has only in-frame clones and leaves some out. The table has roughly 79,000 clones, 65% to 85% seen once. The chain links TRBV7-9 to TRBJ2-4; either TRBD1 or TRBD2 may supply D (5 bases each). The sample was peripheral blood, taken 44 weeks after starting pembrolizumab. The source of this sequence is an adult with mismatch repair-deficient cancer. The CDR3 sequence: CASSLGGPRARYAQNIQYF. The CDR3 DNA sequence: TGTGCCAGCAGCTTAGGGGGACCGCGGGCCCGATACGCTCAAAACATTCAGTACTTC.